These 19 T cell receptor beta chains originate from one sample sequenced in a study of T cells after yellow fever vaccination. TCRdb fed the 5' RACE reads into MiXCR, producing one record per CDR3 protein. The sample lists around 590,000 distinct CDR3 sequences; around 12% were seen once. The sample in question was PBMCs, obtained on the day of the yellow fever booster vaccination. These receptors all come from a young man who received the YFV17D yellow fever vaccine.

This clonotype was observed a few times. This rearrangement joins TRBV20-1 to TRBJ1-5; D unclear. Between the trimmed V and J ends, which lost 3 bases and 4 bases, there was a span of 10 bases. Germline V gene sequence: CDR1 DFQATT, CDR2 SNEGSKA (reference sequence). The CDR3 runs to 13 residues. Here the CDR3 reads CSARKAGNQPQHF. The CDR3 coding sequence is TGCAGTGCTAGGAAGGCTGGGAATCAGCCCCAGCATTTT.

The chain couples TRBV10-3 to TRBJ1-2, with unresolved D. The CDR3 contains 13 residues. Germline loops: CDR1 ENHRY, CDR2 SYGVKD. Trimming stripped 6 bases from V and 2 bases from J, with 10 bases between. The DNA of the CDR3 is TGTGCCATCAGCTCGGACGGGAACTATGGCTACACCTTC. Protein product: CAISSDGNYGYTF.

This clonotype was counted a few times. The J gene is TRBJ2-7, the V gene TRBV5-1; 14 bases line up with TRBD2. The CDR3 is 13 residues long. Germline CDR1 reads SGHRS; CDR2 reads YFSETQ. V shed 4 bases and J 12 bases; nucleotides not matched to a gene: 6. The CDR3 region has the DNA TGCGCCAGCAGCGTGGGACTAGCGGGAGTGATGTACTTC. It codes for CASSVGLAGVMYF.

The V gene is TRBV29-1, the J gene TRBJ1-2; 7 positions match TRBD1. Germline trimming cut 7 bases from V and 2 bases from J; bases unmatched to any gene: 1. This CDR3 spans 11 amino acids. Germline-derived CDR1 and CDR2 are SQVTM and ANQGSEA. Written as DNA, the CDR3 is TGCAGCGCGGGACAGAACTATGGCTACACCTTC. Amino acid sequence: CSAGQNYGYTF.

Only a few counts were recorded for this clonotype. This sequence joins TRBV6-2 or TRBV6-3 and TRBJ2-1; unclear D gene. Trimming took off 5 bases at V and 4 bases at J, with 9 bases between the two ends. This CDR3 is 13 amino acids long. From germline, CDR1 is MNHEY and CDR2 SVGEGT. CDR3 loop: CASSPVGYNEQFF. In DNA, the CDR3 is TGTGCCAGCAGTCCCGTAGGGTACAATGAGCAGTTCTTC.

There are a few counts of this clonotype. The rearrangement uses TRBV27 and TRBJ2-7; 14 bases match TRBD2. With V trimmed by 5 bases and J by 3 bases, 3 bases remained unmatched. CDR3 size: 15 residues. Germline-derived CDR1 and CDR2 are MNHEY and SMNVEV (reference sequence). This chain's CDR3 is CASSGGLAGDYEQYF. CDR3 nucleotide sequence: TGTGCCAGCAGTGGGGGACTAGCGGGAGACTACGAGCAGTACTTC.

This clonotype was found a few times. The genes are TRBV28 and TRBJ1-5; TRBD1 matches at 9 bases. CDR1 is MDHEN, CDR2 SYDVKM, per germline. This CDR3 spans 12 amino acids. Losses at the gene ends were 9 bases for V and 6 bases for J; bases not matched to a gene: 3. This CDR3 reads CARQGASQPQHF. The CDR3, as DNA: TGTGCCAGACAGGGGGCTAGTCAGCCCCAGCATTTT.

This clonotype occurred many times. The junction does not match germline at one end; this may be a read error. DNA for the CDR3: TGTGCCAGCAGGACTAGCGGGACCTACGAGCAGTACTTC. This encodes CASRTSGTYEQYF. V is TRBV5-1 and J is TRBJ2-7; 12 bases align to TRBD2. Germline V gene lookup returns CDR1 SGHRS and CDR2 YFSETQ. The CDR3 consists of 13 residues.

J is TRBJ2-7 and V is TRBV7-9, with 10 nucleotides matching TRBD2. From germline, CDR1 is SEHNR and CDR2 FQNEAQ (reference sequence). J lost 3 bases, V lost 1 base, and 6 bases had no gene match. CDR3 length: 16 residues. CDR3 in amino acids: CASSLEPSGSIYEQYF. CDR3 sequence (DNA): TGTGCCAGCAGCTTAGAGCCTAGCGGGAGTATCTACGAGCAGTACTTC.

This clonotype occurred many times. This rearrangement joins TRBV12-3 or TRBV12-4 to TRBJ1-3; no definite D call. The CDR3 runs to 14 residues. V lost 3 bases and J 9 bases, leaving 15 bases between the germline ends. The CDR3 region has the DNA TGTGCCAGCAGTTTGCACGACACCCGGAGCACCATATATTTT. Amino acids: CASSLHDTRSTIYF.

The chain recombines TRBV7-9 with TRBJ2-7, with TRBD2 identical over 11 bases. Per the germline V gene, CDR1 is SEHNR and CDR2 is FQNEAQ (reference sequence). With 8 bases clipped from V and 2 bases from J, the junction kept 8 bases outside the gene matches. The CDR3 length is 15 residues. CDR3 in amino acids: CASGILLAGAYEQYF. CDR3 sequence (DNA): TGTGCCAGCGGAATACTACTAGCGGGAGCCTACGAGCAGTACTTC. Using reference TRBV7-9 and TRBJ2-7 for the parts outside the CDR3, the full variable domain is DTGVSQNPRHKITKRGQNVTFRCDPISEHNRLYWYRQTLGQGPEFLTYFQNEAQLEKSRLLSDRFSAERPKGSFSTLEIQRTEQGDSAMYLCASGILLAGAYEQYFGPGTRLTVT.

The chain joins TRBV20-1 to TRBJ2-2, with TRBD1 identical over 9 bases. CDR1 is DFQATT and CDR2 is SNEGSKA in the germline V gene (reference sequence). After removal of 2 bases from V and 7 bases from J, the junction contained 5 bases not matched to a gene. The CDR3 covers 14 residues. The CDR3 bases are TGCAGTGCTAGACAGGGGACAGGGATCGGGGAGCTGTTTTTT. Translated, it gives CSARQGTGIGELFF.

Here the CDR3 DNA reads TGTGCCACCAACGGCGTCAGCTCCTACAATGAGCAGTTCTTC. Translating it yields CATNGVSSYNEQFF. J is TRBJ2-1 and V is TRBV6-1; D call uncertain. This CDR3 contains 14 residues. The germline CDR1 and CDR2 sequences are MNHNS and SASEGT. Deletions cut 10 bases from V and 0 bases from J, with 13 bases between.

Only a few counts were recorded for this clonotype. The J gene is TRBJ2-1, the V gene TRBV27; 12 positions match TRBD2. Germline assignment: CDR1 MNHEY and CDR2 SMNVEV (reference sequence). Unmatched junction bases numbered 5, after V lost 9 bases and J lost 5 bases. CDR3 length: 14 amino acids. The CDR3 loop reads CASQRLAGDNEQFF. CDR3 sequence (DNA): TGTGCCAGTCAGCGACTAGCGGGGGACAATGAGCAGTTCTTC.

This clonotype was seen more than once but under ten times. This chain links TRBV19 with TRBJ2-7; D gene ambiguous. Trimming took off 4 bases at V and 2 bases at J, with 12 bases between the two ends. CDR3 length: 14 residues. Germline CDR1 and CDR2: LNHDA and SQIVND (reference sequence). The CDR3 DNA reads as TGTGCCAGTAGTACTACGAACGGACCCTACGAGCAGTACTTC. Its protein is CASSTTNGPYEQYF.

This CDR3 reads CASSRREDYEQYF. CDR3 in DNA: TGTGCCAGCAGCCGGCGGGAGGACTACGAGCAGTACTTC. The J gene is TRBJ2-7, the V gene TRBV7-9; 8 nucleotides line up with TRBD2. With 5 bases clipped from V and 3 bases from J, the junction kept 3 bases outside the gene matches. CDR1 is SEHNR, CDR2 FQNEAQ, per germline (reference sequence). The CDR3 sequence is 13 residues long.

This clonotype was counted between two and nine times. This chain uses TRBV7-9 with TRBJ1-1, with D unclear. This CDR3 spans 13 amino acids. Germline V CDR1 and CDR2: SEHNR, FQNEAQ (reference sequence). With 1 base removed from V and 6 bases from J, the gap between germline ends came to 9 bases. The CDR3, as DNA: TGTGCCAGCAGCTTAGTCCTTTTAGCTGAAGCTTTCTTT. Its translation is CASSLVLLAEAFF.

This clonotype was counted a few times. This chain uses TRBV27 with TRBJ2-1, with unresolved D. The length of the CDR3 is 16 residues. Germline V gene lookup returns CDR1 MNHEY and CDR2 SMNVEV (reference sequence). V was cut by 1 base and J by 6 bases, with 16 bases left in between. DNA of the CDR3: TGTGCCAGCAGTTTATACCTTCCCCAGGTTTCCAATGAGCAGTTCTTC. Protein: CASSLYLPQVSNEQFF.

The chain uses TRBV29-1 and TRBJ2-1, with 10 nucleotides matching TRBD2. This CDR3 is 15 amino acids long. With V trimmed by 7 bases and J by 10 bases, 16 bases remained unmatched. Germline CDR1 is SQVTM and CDR2 is ANQGSEA. The CDR3 region has the DNA TGCAGCGGAGGGGGGGGCAGCGGGAGGGCCGGGGAGCAGTTCTTC. This sequence encodes CSGGGGSGRAGEQFF.